This T cell receptor (beta chain) was retrieved from a study of identifying expanded T cells in peripheral blood. Study-wide results and limits: Clone count variance between approximately 2-week samples rose with total template count. Technical replicates showed around 1.3 changed clones; around two weeks 15 to 20; four weeks 19.

Turning to this clone: The target antigen is unknown.

The CDR3 totals 16 residues. Germline V gene data show CDR1 as SEHNR and CDR2 as FQNEAQ (reference sequence). V lost 3 bases and J 3 bases, leaving 16 bases between the germline ends. The protocol was immunoSEQ multiplex PCR, while the TCRdb copy is restricted to in-frame clones and leaves out a portion. In the table there are more than 75,000 clones, approximately 84% of which are singletons. Input material: blood. The chain carries TRBV7-9 and TRBJ2-3; possibly TRBD2 for D (6 bases). The source of this sequence is a person aged 18-69 years in good health. This CDR3 is CASSFGQGGRTDTQYF. Here the CDR3 DNA reads TGTGCCAGCAGCTTTGGCCAGGGAGGTAGAACAGATACGCAGTATTTT.